Listed below are T cell receptor beta chains from one sample, sequenced in a study of CD8+CD57+ T cells in acquired aplastic anemia. TCRdb re-called the reads with MiXCR, one entry per CDR3 protein. The sample lists under 200,000 distinct CDR3 sequences, 40% to 60% occurring once. Sample: sorted CD4+, CD8+, or CD8+CD57+ T cells (not recorded which) from PBMCs. The receptors shown here come from a human donor with aplastic anemia. Each CDR3 is given with its conserved first and last residue. A D gene is named only where the DNA matches it firmly. A clone size is listed for some rows: how often the clone was seen (once, few, many), or a class if it is expanded.

TRBJ2-3	NA	few	TRBV28	CASSPLGAVSTDTQYF	TGTGCCAGCAGTCCACTTGGGGCAGTCAGCACAGATACGCAGTATTTT
TRBJ2-1	NA	many	TRBV7-3	CASSLVWGHNEQFF	TGTGCCAGCAGCCTAGTATGGGGGCACAATGAGCAGTTCTTC
TRBJ2-5	TRBD1	many	TRBV30	CAWSGTGGVETQYF	TGTGCCTGGAGTGGGACAGGGGGCGTGGAGACCCAGTACTTC
TRBJ1-2	NA	many	TRBV7-9	CASSLGVANYGYTF	TGTGCCAGCAGCTTAGGCGTAGCTAACTATGGCTACACCTTC
TRBJ2-5	NA	NA	TRBV15	CATALGLQETQYF	TGTGCCACTGCTCTGGGGCTTCAAGAGACCCAGTACTTC
TRBJ2-5	NA	many	TRBV20-1	CSANRLAGAQETRYF	TGCAGTGCTAACCGCCTGGCAGGGGCGCAGGAGACCCGGTACTTC
TRBJ2-1	TRBD2	few	TRBV10-3	CAISEGSGGFYNEQFF	TGTGCCATCAGTGAGGGGAGCGGGGGTTTCTACAATGAGCAGTTCTTC
TRBJ1-4	NA	few	TRBV5-4	CASSLGGGGEKLFF	TGTGCCAGCAGCTTGGGCGGGGGAGGAGAAAAACTGTTTTTT
TRBJ2-7	NA	few	TRBV20-1	CSARSPRTADDEQYF	TGCAGTGCTAGATCCCCTAGAACCGCAGACGACGAGCAGTACTTC
TRBJ2-5	NA	many	TRBV7-3	CASSTGTFKQETQYF	TGTGCCAGCAGCACGGGGACTTTCAAGCAAGAGACCCAGTACTTC
TRBJ1-1	NA	NA	TRBV19	CASSKQGGNTEAFF	TGTGCCAGTAGTAAACAGGGCGGGAACACTGAAGCTTTCTTT
TRBJ2-1	TRBD1	many	TRBV11-1	CASSDLLGTGAPSSYNEQFF	TGTGCCAGCAGCGACCTGCTCGGGACAGGGGCCCCTAGCTCCTACAATGAGCAGTTCTTC
TRBJ1-2	NA	NA	TRBV24-1	CATSEAATDTGYTF	TGTGCCACCAGTGAAGCAGCGACCGATACTGGCTACACCTTC
TRBJ2-5	NA	NA	TRBV11-1	CASSLAPTGLYQETQYF	TGTGCCAGCAGCTTAGCCCCGACAGGACTCTACCAAGAGACCCAGTACTTC
TRBJ1-1	NA	many	TRBV20-1	CSATLAYTEAFF	TGCAGTGCTACCCTGGCGTACACTGAAGCTTTCTTT
TRBJ2-1	NA	NA	TRBV2	CASSDLRAEQFF	TGTGCCAGCAGTGATTTGAGGGCTGAGCAGTTCTTC